Listed below are T cell receptor beta chains from one sample, sequenced in a study of beta chain features in type 1 diabetes. Measured with immunoSEQ multiplex PCR; TCRdb has only the in-frame clones, and not every one. The sample yields a few hundred thousand clones, approximately 10% seen once. The sample was central memory CD4+ T cells from blood. These receptors were collected from a man younger than 35 in good health. CDR3s include the opening cysteine and the closing phenylalanine or tryptophan. Each record gives: V gene, D gene, clone size, J gene, CDR3 DNA, CDR3 protein. A D gene is named only where the DNA matches it firmly. Clone size, where shown, is once, few, many, or a class for clones that have expanded.

v_call: TRBV7-3
d_call: .
clone_size: .
j_call: TRBJ2-6
cdr3_nt: TGTGCCAGCAGCGTAACAGGTCTCTCTGGGGCCAACGTCCTGACTTTC
cdr3_aa: CASSVTGLSGANVLTF

v_call: TRBV4-1
d_call: .
clone_size: few
j_call: TRBJ1-2
cdr3_nt: TGCGCCAGCAGCCAAGGGCCAGGGGCCTATGGCTACACCTTC
cdr3_aa: CASSQGPGAYGYTF

v_call: TRBV2
d_call: TRBD1
clone_size: many
j_call: TRBJ2-3
cdr3_nt: TGTGCCAGCAGAGCGACAGGGGGCACAGATACGCAGTATTTT
cdr3_aa: CASRATGGTDTQYF

v_call: TRBV7-2
d_call: TRBD2
clone_size: few
j_call: TRBJ2-1
cdr3_nt: TGTGCCAGCTGCTATCTAGCGGGAGTCGCGAATGAGCAGTTCTTC
cdr3_aa: CASCYLAGVANEQFF

v_call: TRBV30
d_call: .
clone_size: few
j_call: TRBJ2-3
cdr3_nt: TGTGCCTGGATGGCAGGGGATGTTAGCACAGATACGCAGTATTTT
cdr3_aa: CAWMAGDVSTDTQYF

v_call: TRBV6-6
d_call: TRBD2
clone_size: few
j_call: TRBJ2-7
cdr3_nt: TGTGCCAGCAGTCAACCCGCGGGGGGGAGCTCCTACGAGCAGTACTTC
cdr3_aa: CASSQPAGGSSYEQYF

v_call: TRBV29-1
d_call: .
clone_size: .
j_call: TRBJ2-7
cdr3_nt: TGCAGCGGTGTGGTTAGTTCGGCCGAGCAGTACTTC
cdr3_aa: CSGVVSSAEQYF

v_call: TRBV7-2
d_call: .
clone_size: .
j_call: TRBJ1-5
cdr3_nt: TGTGCCAGCAGCTTAAGTGTTGATCAGCCCCAGCATTTT
cdr3_aa: CASSLSVDQPQHF

v_call: TRBV9
d_call: TRBD1
clone_size: .
j_call: TRBJ1-2
cdr3_nt: TGTGCCAGCAGCGTAGATCTGGGACAGCAGTATGGCTACACCTTC
cdr3_aa: CASSVDLGQQYGYTF

v_call: TRBV25-1
d_call: .
clone_size: .
j_call: TRBJ2-4
cdr3_nt: TGTGCCAGCAGTGGAACAGAGAGAGCCAAAAACATTCAGTACTTC
cdr3_aa: CASSGTERAKNIQYF

v_call: TRBV9
d_call: .
clone_size: many
j_call: TRBJ2-1
cdr3_nt: TGTGCCAGCAGCGTAGGGATCCATTCCTCCTACAATGAGCAGTTCTTC
cdr3_aa: CASSVGIHSSYNEQFF

v_call: TRBV5-1
d_call: TRBD1
clone_size: .
j_call: TRBJ2-3
cdr3_nt: TGCGCCAGCAGCGAGTACAGGACAGGGGCCGGCGATACGCAGTATTTT
cdr3_aa: CASSEYRTGAGDTQYF

v_call: TRBV30
d_call: .
clone_size: .
j_call: TRBJ2-7
cdr3_nt: TGTGCCTGGAAAGGGGCTCCCTACGAGCAGTACTTC
cdr3_aa: CAWKGAPYEQYF

v_call: TRBV7-2
d_call: TRBD1
clone_size: few
j_call: TRBJ2-1
cdr3_nt: TGTGCCAGCAGCCCAGGGGACAGCCGCAATGAGCAGTTCTTC
cdr3_aa: CASSPGDSRNEQFF

v_call: TRBV28
d_call: TRBD2
clone_size: .
j_call: TRBJ2-1
cdr3_nt: TGTGCCAGCAGTTTGTGGGCTAGCGGATACAATGAGCAGTTCTTC
cdr3_aa: CASSLWASGYNEQFF

v_call: TRBV10-3
d_call: .
clone_size: few
j_call: TRBJ1-4
cdr3_nt: TGTGCCATCAGAGCCGGGCCAGAAAAACTGTTTTTT
cdr3_aa: CAIRAGPEKLFF

v_call: TRBV30
d_call: TRBD2
clone_size: .
j_call: TRBJ2-1
cdr3_nt: TGTGCCTGGAGTGTGGGAGGGCCGGTTGCTGAGCAGTTCTTC
cdr3_aa: CAWSVGGPVAEQFF

v_call: TRBV2
d_call: .
clone_size: few
j_call: TRBJ2-3
cdr3_nt: TGTGCCAGCGTCCCATTAGCAGGCACAGATACGCAGTATTTT
cdr3_aa: CASVPLAGTDTQYF

v_call: TRBV5-4
d_call: .
clone_size: few
j_call: TRBJ2-5
cdr3_nt: TGTGCCAGCAGCGCCTTACAAGAGACCCAGTACTTC
cdr3_aa: CASSALQETQYF

v_call: TRBV9
d_call: TRBD1
clone_size: .
j_call: TRBJ1-2
cdr3_nt: TGTGCCAGCAGCGCGACAGGGTCCAACTATGGCTACACCTTC
cdr3_aa: CASSATGSNYGYTF

v_call: TRBV4-1
d_call: TRBD2
clone_size: .
j_call: TRBJ2-3
cdr3_nt: TGCGCCAGCAGCCAAGAGGTTTTAGCGGGAGCGGGAACGCAGTATTTT
cdr3_aa: CASSQEVLAGAGTQYF

v_call: TRBV4-2
d_call: .
clone_size: many
j_call: TRBJ2-1
cdr3_nt: TGTGCCAGCAGCCAAGAGATCTTCATCACCGGGGGCCCGCAGTTCTTC
cdr3_aa: CASSQEIFITGGPQFF